The TCR beta chain under discussion was sequenced for a study of blood T cell repertoires in COVID-19. Turning to the study itself: Some COVID-19 samples were acute and others convalescent; all came from the United States, Italy and Spain. T cells, B-cell-depleted T cells, or PBMCs provided the cDNA or gDNA that served as material.

In the original processing: From reference gene primer amplification, estimates of nucleated cell counts were derived. Some clones are missing from TCRdb's copy, which holds only in-frame ones; the method was immunoSEQ multiplex PCR. That table supplies the V and J calls and clone size; D and trimming were determined from the DNA. The sample holds about 300,000 clones; roughly 83% are singletons and the top ten take more than 1.4%. Trimming cost V 5 bases and J 4 bases, with 14 bases left between them. The CDR3 sequence is 15 residues long. CDR1 MNHEY and CDR2 SMNVEV come from the germline V gene (reference sequence). While infection was still active, Seattle patients were enrolled and then followed longitudinally.

The chain uses TRBV27 and TRBJ2-2; the D gene is possibly TRBD1 (5 bases). The receptor was isolated from a human donor with COVID-19, enrolled during active disease. The donor label of this sample is uncertain. Sequencing input: peripheral blood. CDR3 DNA: TGTGCCAGCAGTGGGGCAACCGGTGGCACCGGGGAGCTGTTTTTT. Its translation is CASSGATGGTGELFF.